This T cell receptor beta chain was observed in a study of post-analysis software for immune sequencing data. About the study: Included among the disease courses, which were recorded for the cohort, were relapsing-remitting, secondary progressive and progressive-relapsing multiple sclerosis. Study-wide points: A significant reduction in normalized Chao1 diversity was observed in multiple sclerosis patients versus controls. Strong co-clustering by F measure was seen for same-batch samples. Patients carried several TRBV segments more frequently than controls did, and TRBV5-6, TRBV5-1 and TRBV20-1 were among them.

In germline, CDR1 is MNHNY, CDR2 SVGAGI (reference sequence). The CDR3 runs 15 residues. J gave up 5 bases and V 6 bases, and 11 bases lay outside the gene matches. A remark on this clonotype: The antigen remains undetermined.

The TCR beta cDNA libraries carried unique molecular identifiers. Roughly 500,000 cDNA molecules were obtained per 1 to 10 million input T cells. TCRdb re-called the PCR reads through MiXCR, storing one row per CDR3 protein. The data contain hundreds of thousands of distinct CDR3 sequences, 36% of them singletons. Material for sequencing was blood. The origin of this receptor is a girl aged 5-17 years with multiple sclerosis. The J gene is TRBJ2-5, the V gene TRBV6-6; 8 nucleotides line up with TRBD2. In nucleotides, the CDR3 is TGTGCCAGCAGCCCCTACGGCGGGGGGCGGGAGACCCAGTACTTC. It translates to CASSPYGGGRETQYF.